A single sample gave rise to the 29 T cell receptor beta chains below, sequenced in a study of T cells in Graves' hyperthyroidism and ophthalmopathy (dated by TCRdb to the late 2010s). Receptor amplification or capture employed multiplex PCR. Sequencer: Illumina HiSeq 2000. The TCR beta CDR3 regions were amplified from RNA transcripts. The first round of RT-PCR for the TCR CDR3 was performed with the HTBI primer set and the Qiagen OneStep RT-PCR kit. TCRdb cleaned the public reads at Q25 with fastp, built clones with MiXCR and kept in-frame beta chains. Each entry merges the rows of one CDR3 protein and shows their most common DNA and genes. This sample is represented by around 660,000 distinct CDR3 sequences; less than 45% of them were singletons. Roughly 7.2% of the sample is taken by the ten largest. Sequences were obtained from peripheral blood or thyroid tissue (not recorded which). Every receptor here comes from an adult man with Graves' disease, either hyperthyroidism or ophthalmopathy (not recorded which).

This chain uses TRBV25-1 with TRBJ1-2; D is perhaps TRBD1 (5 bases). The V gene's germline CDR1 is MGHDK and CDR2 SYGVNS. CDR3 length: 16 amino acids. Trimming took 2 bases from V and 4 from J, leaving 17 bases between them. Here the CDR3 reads CASSESGRGSSYGYTF. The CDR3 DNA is TGTGCCAGCAGTGAAAGCGGTAGGGGCAGCAGCTATGGCTACACCTTC.

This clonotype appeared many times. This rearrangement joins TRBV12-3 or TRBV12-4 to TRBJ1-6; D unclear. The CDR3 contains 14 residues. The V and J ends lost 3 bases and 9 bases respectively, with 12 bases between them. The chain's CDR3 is CASSLRDSGSPLHF. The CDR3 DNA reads TGTGCCAGCAGTTTGAGGGATTCGGGTTCACCCCTCCACTTT.

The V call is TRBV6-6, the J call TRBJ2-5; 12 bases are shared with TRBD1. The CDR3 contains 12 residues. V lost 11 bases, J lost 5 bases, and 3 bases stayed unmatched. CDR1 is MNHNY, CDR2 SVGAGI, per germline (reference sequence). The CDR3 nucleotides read TGTGCCGGGGGACAGGGGGCCGAGACCCAGTACTTC. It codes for CAGGQGAETQYF.

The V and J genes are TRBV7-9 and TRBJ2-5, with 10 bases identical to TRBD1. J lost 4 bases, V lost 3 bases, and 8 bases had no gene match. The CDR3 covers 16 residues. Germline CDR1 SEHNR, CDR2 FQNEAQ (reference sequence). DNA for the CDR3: TGTGCCAGCAGCTTCCGGGACAGGGGCGGGGGAGAGACCCAGTACTTC. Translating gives CASSFRDRGGGETQYF.

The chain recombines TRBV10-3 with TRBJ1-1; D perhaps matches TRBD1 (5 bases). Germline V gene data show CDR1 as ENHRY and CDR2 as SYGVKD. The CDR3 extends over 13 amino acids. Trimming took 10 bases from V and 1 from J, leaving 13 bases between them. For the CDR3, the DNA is TGTGCCACCGGGGACGGAGCGAACACTGAAGCTTTCTTT. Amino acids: CATGDGANTEAFF.

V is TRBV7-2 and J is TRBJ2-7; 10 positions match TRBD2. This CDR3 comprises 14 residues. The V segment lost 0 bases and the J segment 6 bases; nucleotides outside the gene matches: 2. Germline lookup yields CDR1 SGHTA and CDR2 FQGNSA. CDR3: CASSLAGLASEQYF. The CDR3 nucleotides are TGTGCCAGCAGCTTAGCGGGACTAGCGTCCGAGCAGTACTTC.

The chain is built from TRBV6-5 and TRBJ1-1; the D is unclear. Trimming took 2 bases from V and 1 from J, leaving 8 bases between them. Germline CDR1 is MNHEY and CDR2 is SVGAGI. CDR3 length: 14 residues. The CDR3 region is CASSYGSSNTEAFF. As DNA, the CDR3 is TGTGCCAGCAGTTACGGCAGCTCGAACACTGAAGCTTTCTTT.

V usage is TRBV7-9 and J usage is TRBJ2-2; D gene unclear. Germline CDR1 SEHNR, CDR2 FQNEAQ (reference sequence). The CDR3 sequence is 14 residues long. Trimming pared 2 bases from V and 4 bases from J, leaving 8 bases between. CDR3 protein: CASSLTQSTGELFF. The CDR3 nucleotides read TGTGCCAGCAGCTTAACACAGTCCACCGGGGAGCTGTTTTTT.

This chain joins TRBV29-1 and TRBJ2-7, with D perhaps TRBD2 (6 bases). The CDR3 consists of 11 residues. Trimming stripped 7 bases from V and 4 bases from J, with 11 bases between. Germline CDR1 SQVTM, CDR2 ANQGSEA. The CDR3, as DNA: TGCAGCGCAGATGGGGGGTACGAGCAGTACTTC. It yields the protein CSADGGYEQYF.

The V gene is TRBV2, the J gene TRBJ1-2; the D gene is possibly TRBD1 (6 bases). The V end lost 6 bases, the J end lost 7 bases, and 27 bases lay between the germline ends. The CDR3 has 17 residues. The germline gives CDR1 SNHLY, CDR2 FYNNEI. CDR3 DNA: TGTGCCAGCAGCTCCCAGTCCGGGGGGCCAGTGGTGTTTGGCTACACCTTC. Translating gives CASSSQSGGPVVFGYTF.

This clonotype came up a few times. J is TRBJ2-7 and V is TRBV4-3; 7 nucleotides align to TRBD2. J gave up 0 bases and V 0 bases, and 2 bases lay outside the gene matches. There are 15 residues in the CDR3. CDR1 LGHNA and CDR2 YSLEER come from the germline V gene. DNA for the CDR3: TGCGCCAGCAGCCAAGATCGGGGGGTCTCCTACGAGCAGTACTTC. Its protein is CASSQDRGVSYEQYF.

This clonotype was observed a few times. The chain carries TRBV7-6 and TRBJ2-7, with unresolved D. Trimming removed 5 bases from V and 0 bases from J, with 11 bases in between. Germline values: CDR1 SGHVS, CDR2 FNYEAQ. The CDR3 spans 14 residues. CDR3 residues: CASSDRRASYEQYF. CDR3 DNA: TGTGCCAGCAGCGATCGCAGAGCCTCCTACGAGCAGTACTTC.

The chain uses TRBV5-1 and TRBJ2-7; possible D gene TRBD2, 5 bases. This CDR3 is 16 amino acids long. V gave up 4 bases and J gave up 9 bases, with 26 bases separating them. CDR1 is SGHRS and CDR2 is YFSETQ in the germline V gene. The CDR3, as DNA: TGCGCCAGCAGCCAAAATTTGGCACTTGACTACGAAGGGCAGTACTTC. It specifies CASSQNLALDYEGQYF.

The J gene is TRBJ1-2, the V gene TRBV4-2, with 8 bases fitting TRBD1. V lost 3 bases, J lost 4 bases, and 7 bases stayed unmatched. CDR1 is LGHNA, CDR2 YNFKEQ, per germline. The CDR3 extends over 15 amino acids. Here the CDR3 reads CASSQDAGGGYGYTF. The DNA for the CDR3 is TGTGCCAGCAGCCAGGACGCAGGGGGCGGCTATGGCTACACCTTC.

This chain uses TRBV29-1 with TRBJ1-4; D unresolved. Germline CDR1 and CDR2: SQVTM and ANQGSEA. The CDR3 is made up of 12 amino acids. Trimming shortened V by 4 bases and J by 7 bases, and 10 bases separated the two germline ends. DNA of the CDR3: TGCAGCGTTGGAGGGAGTGGTGAAAAACTGTTTTTT. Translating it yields CSVGGSGEKLFF.

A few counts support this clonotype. For the CDR3, the DNA is TGTGCCAGCAGTTATGAAGGAGGCGAGCAGTACTTC. This translates into CASSYEGGEQYF. The genes are TRBV6-5 and TRBJ2-7; TRBD2 might be the D (5 bases). V was clipped by 3 bases and J by 6 bases, with 9 bases between them. Germline values: CDR1 MNHEY, CDR2 SVGAGI. The CDR3 is 12 residues long.

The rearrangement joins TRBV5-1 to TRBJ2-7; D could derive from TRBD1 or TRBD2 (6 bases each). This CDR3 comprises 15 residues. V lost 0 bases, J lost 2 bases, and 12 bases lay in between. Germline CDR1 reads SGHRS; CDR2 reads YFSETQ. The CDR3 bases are TGCGCCAGCAGCTTGGTCGGGGGCGCCACCTACGAGCAGTACTTC. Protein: CASSLVGGATYEQYF.

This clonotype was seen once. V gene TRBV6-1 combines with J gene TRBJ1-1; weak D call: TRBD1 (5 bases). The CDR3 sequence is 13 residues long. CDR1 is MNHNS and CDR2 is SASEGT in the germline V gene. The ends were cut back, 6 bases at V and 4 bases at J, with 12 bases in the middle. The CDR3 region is CASRPPRGTEAFF. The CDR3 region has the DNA TGTGCCAGCAGACCCCCGAGGGGCACTGAAGCTTTCTTT.

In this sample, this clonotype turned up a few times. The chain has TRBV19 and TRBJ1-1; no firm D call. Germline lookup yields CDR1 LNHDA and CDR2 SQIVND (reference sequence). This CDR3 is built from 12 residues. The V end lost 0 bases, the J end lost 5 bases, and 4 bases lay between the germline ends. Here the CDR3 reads CASSIDRTEAFF. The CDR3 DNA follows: TGTGCCAGTAGTATAGATCGTACTGAAGCTTTCTTT.

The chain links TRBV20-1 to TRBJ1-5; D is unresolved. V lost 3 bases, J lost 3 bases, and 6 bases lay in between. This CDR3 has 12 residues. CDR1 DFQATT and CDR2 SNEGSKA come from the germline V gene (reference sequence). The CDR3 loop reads CSASAANQPQHF. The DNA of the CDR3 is TGCAGTGCTAGCGCAGCCAATCAGCCCCAGCATTTT.

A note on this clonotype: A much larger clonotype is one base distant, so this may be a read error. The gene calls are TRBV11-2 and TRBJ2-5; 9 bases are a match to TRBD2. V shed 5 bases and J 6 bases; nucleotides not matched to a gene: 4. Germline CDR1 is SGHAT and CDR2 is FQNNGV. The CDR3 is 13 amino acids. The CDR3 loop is CASSRTSDKTQYF. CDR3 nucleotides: TGTGCCAGCAGCAGGACTAGCGATAAGACCCAGTACTTC.

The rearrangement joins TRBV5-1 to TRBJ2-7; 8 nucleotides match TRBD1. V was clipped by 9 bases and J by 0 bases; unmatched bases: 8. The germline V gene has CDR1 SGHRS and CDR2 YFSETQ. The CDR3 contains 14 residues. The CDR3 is CATSTGESSYEQYF. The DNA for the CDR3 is TGCGCCACCTCGACAGGGGAAAGCTCCTACGAGCAGTACTTC.

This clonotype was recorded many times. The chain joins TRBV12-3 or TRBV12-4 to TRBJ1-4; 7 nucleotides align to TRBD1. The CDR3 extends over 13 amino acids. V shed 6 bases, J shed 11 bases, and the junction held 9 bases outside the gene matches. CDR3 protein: CASSSTGRGKLFF. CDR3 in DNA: TGTGCCAGCAGCTCGACAGGGAGGGGGAAACTGTTTTTT.

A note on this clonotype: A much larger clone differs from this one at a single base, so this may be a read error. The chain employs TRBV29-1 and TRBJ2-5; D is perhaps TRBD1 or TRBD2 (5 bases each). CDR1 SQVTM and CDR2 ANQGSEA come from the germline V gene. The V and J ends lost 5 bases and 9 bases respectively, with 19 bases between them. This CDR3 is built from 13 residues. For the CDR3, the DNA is TGCAGCGTTCGGGGACCAAGGGGTGAGGCCCAGTACTTC. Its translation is CSVRGPRGEAQYF.

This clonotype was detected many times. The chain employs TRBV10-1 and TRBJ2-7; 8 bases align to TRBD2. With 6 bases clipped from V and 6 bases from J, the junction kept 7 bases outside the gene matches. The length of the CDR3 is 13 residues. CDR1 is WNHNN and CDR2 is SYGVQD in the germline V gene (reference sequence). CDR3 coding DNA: TGCGCCAGCAGGAGCGGCAGCGGGGGCGAGCAGTACTTC. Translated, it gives CASRSGSGGEQYF.

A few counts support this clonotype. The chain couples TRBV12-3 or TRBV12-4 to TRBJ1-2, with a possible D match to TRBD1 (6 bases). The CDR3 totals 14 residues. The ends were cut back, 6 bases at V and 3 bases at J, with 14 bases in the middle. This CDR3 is CASRLGGSYYGYTF. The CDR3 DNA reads TGTGCCAGCAGGCTGGGGGGCAGCTACTATGGCTACACCTTC.

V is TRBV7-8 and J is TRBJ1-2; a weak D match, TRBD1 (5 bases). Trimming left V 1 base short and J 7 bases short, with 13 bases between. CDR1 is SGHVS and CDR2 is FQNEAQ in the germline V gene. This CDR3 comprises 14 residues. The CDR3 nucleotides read TGTGCCAGCAGCTTAGAGGGACTGTCTTCTGGCTACACCTTC. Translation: CASSLEGLSSGYTF.

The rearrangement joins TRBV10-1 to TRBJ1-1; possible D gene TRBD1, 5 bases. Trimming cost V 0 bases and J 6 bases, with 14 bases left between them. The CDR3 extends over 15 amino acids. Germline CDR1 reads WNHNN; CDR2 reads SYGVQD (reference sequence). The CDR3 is CASSESRQFGAEAFF. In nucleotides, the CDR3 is TGCGCCAGCAGTGAGTCCCGACAGTTCGGAGCTGAAGCTTTCTTT.

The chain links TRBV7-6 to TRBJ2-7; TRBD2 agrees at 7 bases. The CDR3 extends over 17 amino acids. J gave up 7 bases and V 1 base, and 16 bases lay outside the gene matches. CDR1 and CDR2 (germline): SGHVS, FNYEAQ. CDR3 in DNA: TGTGCCAGCAGCTTAGTTCCTAGCGGCACCCGGGTGGGAGAGCAGTACTTC. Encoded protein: CASSLVPSGTRVGEQYF.